This is a list of T cell receptor beta chains from one sample in a study of T cells in Graves' hyperthyroidism and ophthalmopathy. MiXCR, run by TCRdb on the multiplex PCR reads, gives a single entry per CDR3 protein. The table shows about 360,000 distinct CDR3 sequences, with less than 15% occurring only once. What was sequenced was blood. These receptor sequences come from a woman between 18 and 30 years old with Graves' hyperthyroidism. CDR3s include the opening cysteine and the closing phenylalanine or tryptophan.

CDR3 protein: CASSTRGGYTF; V gene: TRBV7-2
CDR3 protein: CASSLAWVGGTEAFF; V gene: TRBV11-1
CDR3 protein: CASSELGSGSNEQFF; V gene: TRBV6-2/TRBV6-3
CDR3 protein: CASSQYGQQGALPYEQYF; V gene: TRBV3-1
CDR3 protein: CSASPGVLNTGELFF; V gene: TRBV20-1
CDR3 protein: CSASFRDGQPQHF; V gene: TRBV20-1
CDR3 protein: CASTGTSGGAGEQFF; V gene: TRBV6-1
CDR3 protein: CASSESHHRGYEQYF; V gene: TRBV2
CDR3 protein: CASSSRPLPNEQFF; V gene: TRBV14
CDR3 protein: CSASRLANAGELFF; V gene: TRBV20-1
CDR3 protein: CASSLIGSNNEQFF; V gene: TRBV12-3/TRBV12-4
CDR3 protein: CASSGTWSSGANVLTF; V gene: TRBV19
CDR3 protein: CASSILPSGANVLTF; V gene: TRBV28
CDR3 protein: CSAEVLSNQPQHF; V gene: TRBV20-1
CDR3 protein: CASSDGTFGGNQPQHF; V gene: TRBV2
CDR3 protein: CASKRSGSSREQYF; V gene: TRBV28
CDR3 protein: CASSLVGDPQETQYF; V gene: TRBV11-3
CDR3 protein: CASSQGPGRLLEQYF; V gene: TRBV4-1
CDR3 protein: CASSVGEMGRYGYTF; V gene: TRBV9
CDR3 protein: CASSQARRGPQETQYF; V gene: TRBV4-1
CDR3 protein: CSARDYTWQSNQPQHF; V gene: TRBV20-1
CDR3 protein: CASSPDALGYEQFF; V gene: TRBV25-1
CDR3 protein: CASSGFRDRGLNEQFF; V gene: TRBV6-1
CDR3 protein: CASSLGGIHPLTGNTIYF; V gene: TRBV7-9
CDR3 protein: CASSLVSRTQYF; V gene: TRBV12-3/TRBV12-4
CDR3 protein: CSARGPTYNEQFF; V gene: TRBV20-1
CDR3 protein: CASSHTQRGSPLHF; V gene: TRBV7-2
CDR3 protein: CASSKQQNTEAFF; V gene: TRBV10-2
CDR3 protein: CASTHQGGTYEQYF; V gene: TRBV4-1
CDR3 protein: CASSLGPPGPSVPNQPQHF; V gene: TRBV7-9
CDR3 protein: CASSTGGNQPQHF; V gene: TRBV6-1
CDR3 protein: CASSPRDRGTGANVLTF; V gene: TRBV9
CDR3 protein: CASRNLGVVGNEQFF; V gene: TRBV6-1
CDR3 protein: CASSPVGETAIGYTF; V gene: TRBV18
CDR3 protein: CASSERLAGGHEGRDTQYF; V gene: TRBV6-1
CDR3 protein: CASSLAGTGRVYEQYF; V gene: TRBV7-9
CDR3 protein: CASSPPGVKGGYTF; V gene: TRBV18
CDR3 protein: CSVQAGGGGDTQYF; V gene: TRBV29-1
CDR3 protein: CSAHTGEETQYF; V gene: TRBV20-1
CDR3 protein: CTSSLGSINQPQHF; V gene: TRBV5-6
CDR3 protein: CSARDLSGGSYNEQFF; V gene: TRBV20-1